This record looks at one TCR beta chain sequence and its context. Its target is unknown. Clones were sequenced by immunoSEQ multiplex PCR, and TCRdb holds only the in-frame ones, with some missing. The table has 1.5 million to 2.5 million clones, around 96% seen once. The CDR3 is made up of 12 amino acids. Germline loops: CDR1 MNHEY, CDR2 SMNVEV (reference sequence). V was trimmed by 5 bases and J by 5 bases, leaving 10 bases between them. This sample is drawn from a study of shared clonotypes between healthy human individuals. The overall study: Used for every donor were three CD4 naive, three CD4 memory, two CD8 naive and one CD8 memory plate. Study outcomes and limitations: Clonotypes shared by all four donors outscored non-shared clonotypes in generation probability.

Terminally differentiated effector memory CD45RA+ cells were excluded by CCR7 positive selection of CD45RO-negative cells. The donors were all Caucasian adults (living in Nashville, Tennessee). This sequence originates from a man aged 18 to 29 in good health. The specimen was naive CD8+ T cells sorted from blood. This chain connects TRBV27 to TRBJ2-7; no clear D. The CDR3 reads CASSPRRDEQYF. The CDR3 DNA sequence: TGTGCCAGCAGTCCTAGAAGAGACGAGCAGTACTTC.